The T cell receptor (beta chain) under discussion was sequenced for a study of response to subunit inactivated influenza vaccine. TCRdb analysed the RT-PCR reads with MiXCR anew, one entry per CDR3 protein. The repertoire has about 570,000 distinct CDR3 sequences, roughly 12% of them found once; the top ten carry 8% to 13%. There are a few counts of this clonotype. These records were also assigned to another study, of T cells expressing NK-cell markers. That work contributes: Scientists made TCR beta cDNA using 5'RACE template switching with UMIs.

The sequences come from PBMCs from blood, collected on the day of vaccination. The source of this sequence is a man in his fifties who received an inactivated influenza vaccine.

CDR3 sequence (DNA): TGCGCCAGCAGCCAAGTCGACAGAAACAATGAGCAGTTCTTC. Residues: CASSQVDRNNEQFF. The chain has TRBV4-3 and TRBJ2-1, with D perhaps matching TRBD1 (5 bases). Germline assignment: CDR1 LGHNA and CDR2 YSLEER. The CDR3 is 14 amino acids. Trimming shortened V by 1 base and J by 5 bases, and 9 bases separated the two germline ends.